The rows below give T cell receptor beta chains drawn from one sample of a study of CD8 T cells in Susac syndrome. TCRdb re-called the immunoSEQ multiplex PCR reads with MiXCR, one entry per CDR3 protein. The table has around 56,000 distinct CDR3 sequences, more than 80% seen once. Sequencing input: CD8+ T cells from PBMCs. The receptors come from a human donor in good health. Both conserved end residues are part of each CDR3. D genes are given only for firm matches. Only part of the rows carry a size: once, few, many, or a class if the clone is expanded.

D: -; V: TRBV6-2/TRBV6-3; J: TRBJ2-7; size: -; DNA: TGTGCCAGCAGTACAACCAAGGAGGGGGGGCCCATCTACGAGCAGTACTTC; CDR3: CASSTTKEGGPIYEQYF
D: TRBD2; V: TRBV12-3/TRBV12-4; J: TRBJ2-1; size: -; DNA: TGTGCCAGCAGTCAGCTCTATCGGGGGGGGAGTTACAATGAGCAGTTCTTC; CDR3: CASSQLYRGGSYNEQFF
D: TRBD2; V: TRBV15; J: TRBJ2-1; size: once; DNA: TGTGCCACCAGCAGAGTGTTAGCGGGGGCGTACAATGAGCAGTTCTTC; CDR3: CATSRVLAGAYNEQFF
D: -; V: TRBV10-2; J: TRBJ2-7; size: -; DNA: TGCGCCAGCAGTGAGGGGGTCCCCTACGAGCAGTACTTC; CDR3: CASSEGVPYEQYF
D: -; V: TRBV20-1; J: TRBJ2-1; size: once; DNA: TGCAGTGCTAGAGATAACGGGGATGAATACAATGAGCAGTTCTTC; CDR3: CSARDNGDEYNEQFF
D: -; V: TRBV7-6; J: TRBJ2-1; size: -; DNA: TGTGCCAGCGGGGAGGGGGGGGACTACAATGAGCAGTTCTTC; CDR3: CASGEGGDYNEQFF
D: -; V: TRBV28; J: TRBJ2-1; size: -; DNA: TGTGCCAGCAGTCCCCGTGGAGGGGTCAATGAGCAGTTCTTC; CDR3: CASSPRGGVNEQFF
D: TRBD1; V: TRBV27; J: TRBJ2-1; size: -; DNA: TGTGCCAGCAGTTTATCACAGGGGGAAGAGTTCTTC; CDR3: CASSLSQGEEFF
D: -; V: TRBV20-1; J: TRBJ2-7; size: -; DNA: TGCAGTGCTAGAGATTTTGGTATCTACGAGCAGTACTTC; CDR3: CSARDFGIYEQYF
D: TRBD1; V: TRBV28; J: TRBJ2-7; size: -; DNA: TGTGCCAGCAGTTTAGGACCGGGACAGTCATCCTACGAGCAGTACTTC; CDR3: CASSLGPGQSSYEQYF
D: -; V: TRBV29-1; J: TRBJ2-2; size: once; DNA: TGCAGCGTTGAGCCGGACACCGGGGAGCTGTTTTTT; CDR3: CSVEPDTGELFF
D: -; V: TRBV27; J: TRBJ2-2; size: -; DNA: TGTGCCAGCGCCTCGGAGAGGAACACCGGGGAGCTGTTTTTT; CDR3: CASASERNTGELFF
D: TRBD2; V: TRBV6-1; J: TRBJ2-5; size: -; DNA: TGTGCCAGCACCCCGATCTGGACTAGCGGGGGGCCCAGAGAGACCCAGTACTTC; CDR3: CASTPIWTSGGPRETQYF
D: TRBD1; V: TRBV4-1; J: TRBJ1-2; size: -; DNA: TGCGCCAGCAGCCAGTTACAGGGGGCAGACTATGGCTACACCTTC; CDR3: CASSQLQGADYGYTF
D: TRBD2; V: TRBV7-9; J: TRBJ2-3; size: -; DNA: TGTGCCAGCAGCCCTACTAGCGGGGCTAGCACAGATACGCAGTATTTT; CDR3: CASSPTSGASTDTQYF
D: -; V: TRBV12-5; J: TRBJ1-6; size: -; DNA: TGTGCTAGTGGTTTGTACCAGGAGGTCCACTTT; CDR3: CASGLYQEVHF
D: -; V: TRBV6-2/TRBV6-3; J: TRBJ1-1; size: -; DNA: TGTGCCAGCAGTTACAGTCAGGGAGGGGGACCTGAAGCTTTCTTT; CDR3: CASSYSQGGGPEAFF
D: TRBD2; V: TRBV12-3/TRBV12-4; J: TRBJ2-1; size: -; DNA: TGTGCCAGCAGTTTATCGCGGGGGTATTACAATGAGCAGTTCTTC; CDR3: CASSLSRGYYNEQFF
D: -; V: TRBV27; J: TRBJ1-1; size: -; DNA: TGTGCCACCTGGACAGCTAACACTGAAGCTTTCTTT; CDR3: CATWTANTEAFF
D: -; V: TRBV5-6; J: TRBJ2-7; size: -; DNA: TGTGCCAGCAGCTTGTTCGACAGACCCTACGAGCAGTACTTC; CDR3: CASSLFDRPYEQYF
D: -; V: TRBV4-2; J: TRBJ1-1; size: -; DNA: TGTGCCAGCAGCCAAGAGTCAGGGATAATCACTGAAGCTTTCTTT; CDR3: CASSQESGIITEAFF
D: -; V: TRBV15; J: TRBJ1-2; size: -; DNA: TGTGCCACCAGCAGAGATCGTGGGGAGGCTAACTATGGCTACACCTTC; CDR3: CATSRDRGEANYGYTF
D: -; V: TRBV4-2; J: TRBJ2-1; size: few; DNA: TGTGCCAGCAGCCAAGACGGCAATGAGCAGTTCTTC; CDR3: CASSQDGNEQFF
D: -; V: TRBV13; J: TRBJ1-2; size: -; DNA: TGTGCCAGCAGCTTAGATCCGGGGGGCTACACCTTC; CDR3: CASSLDPGGYTF
D: TRBD1; V: TRBV7-9; J: TRBJ1-2; size: few; DNA: TGTGCCAGCATTGGAACAGGGGGGAATGGCTACACCTTC; CDR3: CASIGTGGNGYTF
D: -; V: TRBV4-2; J: TRBJ2-7; size: once; DNA: TGTGCCAGCAGCCAGGGGGCATCTAGCGCTCAATCCTACGAGCAGTACTTC; CDR3: CASSQGASSAQSYEQYF
D: -; V: TRBV5-1; J: TRBJ2-7; size: -; DNA: TGCGCCAGCAGCTTGCAACAGGGTCTCTACGAGCAGTACTTC; CDR3: CASSLQQGLYEQYF
D: -; V: TRBV28; J: TRBJ2-3; size: -; DNA: TGTGCCAACCGGGACATGAGCACAGATACGCAGTATTTT; CDR3: CANRDMSTDTQYF
D: TRBD1; V: TRBV9; J: TRBJ2-1; size: -; DNA: TGTGCCAGCAGCGTAGCACCGACAGGGTGGAACAATGAGCAGTTCTTC; CDR3: CASSVAPTGWNNEQFF
D: TRBD1; V: TRBV27; J: TRBJ1-2; size: -; DNA: TGTGCCAGCAGTTCCTGGACAGGGGCCGCCTACACCTTC; CDR3: CASSSWTGAAYTF
D: -; V: TRBV13; J: TRBJ1-6; size: -; DNA: TGTGCCAGCATCACCCGCGGGACCGCTAATTCACCCCTCCACTTT; CDR3: CASITRGTANSPLHF
D: -; V: TRBV3-1; J: TRBJ2-1; size: -; DNA: TGTGCCAGCAGCCAGGCCCCGCGGGATGAGCAGTTCTTC; CDR3: CASSQAPRDEQFF
D: -; V: TRBV6-5; J: TRBJ1-2; size: once; DNA: TGTGCCAGCAGTACCTCGGACAGTCCGAAACTATTTGTCTACACCTTC; CDR3: CASSTSDSPKLFVYTF
D: TRBD1; V: TRBV28; J: TRBJ2-5; size: -; DNA: TGTGCCAGCAGTATAGGACAGGAATACCGTACGGAGACCCAGTACTTC; CDR3: CASSIGQEYRTETQYF